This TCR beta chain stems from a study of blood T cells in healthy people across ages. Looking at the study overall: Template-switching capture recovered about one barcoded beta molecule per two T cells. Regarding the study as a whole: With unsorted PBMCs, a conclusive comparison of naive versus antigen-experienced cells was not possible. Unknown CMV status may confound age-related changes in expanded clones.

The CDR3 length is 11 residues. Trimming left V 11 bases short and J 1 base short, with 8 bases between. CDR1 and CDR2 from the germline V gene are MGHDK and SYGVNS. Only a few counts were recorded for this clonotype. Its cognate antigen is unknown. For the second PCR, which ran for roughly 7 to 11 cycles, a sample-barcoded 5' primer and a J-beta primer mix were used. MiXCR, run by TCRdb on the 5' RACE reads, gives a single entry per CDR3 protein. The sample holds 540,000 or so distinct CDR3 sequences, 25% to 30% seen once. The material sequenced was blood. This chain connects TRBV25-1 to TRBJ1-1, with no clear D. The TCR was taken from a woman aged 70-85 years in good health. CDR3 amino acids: CAGEWNTEAFF. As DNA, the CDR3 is TGTGCCGGCGAATGGAACACTGAAGCTTTCTTT.